This is a list of T cell receptor beta chains from one sample in a study of shared clonotypes between healthy human individuals. Generated by immunoSEQ multiplex PCR, the TCRdb table keeps only in-frame clones and is missing some. The table has about 2 million clones, 85% to 95% seen once. Sequencing was carried out using naive CD4+ T cells sorted from blood. The receptors stem from a man between 18 and 29 years old in good health. CDR3s include the opening cysteine and the closing phenylalanine or tryptophan. The D gene is left open where the match is weak. Rows give clone size only sometimes, using once, few, many, or a class for an expanded clone.

D	V	J	size	CDR3	DNA
TRBD2	TRBV5-4	TRBJ2-1	.	CASSTGLAGGGNEQFF	TGTGCCAGCAGCACGGGACTAGCGGGAGGGGGTAATGAGCAGTTCTTC
.	TRBV5-1	TRBJ2-7	.	CASSLGQLNEQYF	TGCGCCAGCAGCTTGGGACAGTTAAATGAGCAGTACTTC
.	TRBV10-3	TRBJ2-7	.	CAISARGSIDEQYF	TGTGCCATCAGTGCTAGAGGGAGTATCGACGAGCAGTACTTC
.	TRBV5-1	TRBJ2-5	.	CASSLGTRETQYF	TGCGCCAGCAGCTTGGGGACGAGGGAGACCCAGTACTTC
.	TRBV9	TRBJ1-4	.	CASSVEGTSTVEKLFF	TGTGCCAGCAGCGTAGAGGGGACAAGCACGGTTGAAAAACTGTTTTTT
.	TRBV10-3	TRBJ1-5	.	CAISPTGQNSNQPQHF	TGTGCCATCAGTCCGACCGGACAGAATAGCAATCAGCCCCAGCATTTT
.	TRBV9	TRBJ2-3	once	CASSVASGSLPGTDTQYF	TGTGCCAGCAGCGTAGCTAGTGGGTCTTTACCTGGCACAGATACGCAGTATTTT
.	TRBV7-9	TRBJ2-7	once	CASSSTSLTGPHVEQYF	TGTGCCAGCAGCTCGACCTCGTTAACAGGGCCACACGTCGAGCAGTACTTC
.	TRBV6-5	TRBJ1-2	.	CASSYVGSTNYGYTF	TGTGCCAGCAGTTACGTTGGGTCTACTAACTATGGCTACACCTTC
.	TRBV10-3	TRBJ1-4	.	CAIRRTTNEKLFF	TGTGCCATCCGGCGTACAACTAATGAAAAACTGTTTTTT
.	TRBV5-1	TRBJ2-3	.	CASSLGTGASTDTQYF	TGCGCCAGCAGCTTGGGTACGGGAGCAAGCACAGATACGCAGTATTTT
.	TRBV27	TRBJ1-3	.	CASSLAGSGNTIYF	TGTGCCAGCAGTTTAGCAGGCTCTGGAAACACCATATATTTT
.	TRBV12-5	TRBJ1-5	.	CASGLGTYSNQPQHF	TGTGCTAGTGGTTTGGGGACATATAGCAATCAGCCCCAGCATTTT
.	TRBV30	TRBJ2-7	.	CAWTVGGAYEQYF	TGTGCCTGGACGGTAGGGGGAGCCTACGAGCAGTACTTC
.	TRBV7-2	TRBJ2-5	once	CASSLVASETQYF	TGTGCCAGCAGCTTAGTGGCATCCGAGACCCAGTACTTC
TRBD2	TRBV7-8	TRBJ2-7	.	CASSSPQRGCEQYF	TGTGCCAGCAGCTCACCCCAGCGGGGTTGCGAGCAGTACTTC
TRBD1	TRBV5-1	TRBJ1-5	.	CASSLHPGQDYQPQHF	TGCGCCAGCAGCTTACATCCGGGACAGGATTATCAGCCCCAGCATTTT
.	TRBV10-2	TRBJ1-1	.	CASSEAGVEAFF	TGCGCCAGCAGTGAGGCAGGGGTTGAAGCTTTCTTT
.	TRBV2	TRBJ1-1	.	CASSEDRREAFF	TGTGCCAGCAGTGAGGACAGACGTGAAGCTTTCTTT
.	TRBV5-1	TRBJ1-5	once	CASSRTGNQPQHF	TGCGCCAGCAGCAGGACGGGCAATCAGCCCCAGCATTTT
.	TRBV5-1	TRBJ1-2	.	CASSLSTANYGYTF	TGCGCCAGCAGCTTGTCTACAGCTAACTATGGCTACACCTTC
.	TRBV5-6	TRBJ2-7	.	CASIKGGTTYEQYF	TGTGCCAGCATTAAAGGAGGCACCACCTACGAGCAGTACTTC
.	TRBV11-1	TRBJ1-1	.	CASSLVGGAFMNTEAFF	TGTGCCAGCAGCTTAGTAGGAGGAGCCTTTATGAACACTGAAGCTTTCTTT
.	TRBV6-5	TRBJ2-7	.	CASSRGTDSYEQYF	TGTGCCAGCAGTCGTGGGACGGACTCCTACGAGCAGTACTTC
.	TRBV29-1	TRBJ1-2	many	CSVEAPGRRGYTF	TGCAGCGTTGAAGCGCCGGGAAGGAGGGGCTACACCTTC
.	TRBV9	TRBJ1-1	.	CASSPPQGNTEAFF	TGTGCCAGCAGCCCCCCGCAGGGGAACACTGAAGCTTTCTTT
TRBD1	TRBV6-1	TRBJ1-1	once	CASSGQGAAEAFF	TGTGCCAGCAGTGGACAGGGGGCCGCTGAAGCTTTCTTT
TRBD2	TRBV4-1	TRBJ2-1	.	CASSPGLAGVVEQFF	TGCGCCAGCAGCCCCGGACTAGCGGGAGTAGTTGAGCAGTTCTTC
.	TRBV4-1	TRBJ1-6	.	CASSQVYAQQYNSPLHF	TGCGCCAGCAGCCAAGTATACGCCCAGCAGTATAATTCACCCCTCCACTTT